This T cell receptor (beta chain) was observed in a study of cytomegalovirus exposure and HLA in healthy donors. Overall study findings and caveats: The study carried out a later analysis of TCR beta sequences. It associated around 17,000 of them with specific HLA alleles at a false discovery rate of 0.05. A prior analysis recorded that most TCR beta V segments were productive about 87% or about 30% of the time. Later on, a genetic analysis was performed. It linked a missense variant in DCLRE1C with V- and J-gene trimming of TCR beta.

The PCR was carried out with 60 Vbeta primers and 13 Jbeta primers. Some clones are missing from TCRdb's copy, which holds only in-frame ones; the method was immunoSEQ multiplex PCR. In the table there are roughly 200,000 clones, 65% to 80% of which are singletons. This clone was counted once. Its antigen is not identified. In germline, CDR1 is GTSNPN, CDR2 SVGIG (reference sequence). The CDR3 is 13 amino acids. Trimming removed 4 bases from V and 8 bases from J, with 17 bases in between. The chain joins TRBV30 to TRBJ1-2; D is possibly TRBD1 (5 bases). The specimen was PBMCs. The clonotype comes from a woman aged 25 to 39 in good health and CMV-seropositive. The CDR3 coding sequence is TGTGCCTGGAAGAAGACAGTTTTTAGAGGCTACACCTTC. Amino acids: CAWKKTVFRGYTF.